The TCR beta chain under discussion was sequenced for a study of CD8+CD57+ T cells in acquired aplastic anemia. Across the whole study: On average, sorted CD4+ and CD8+ cells gave 3.2 ug of DNA.

All sequencing subjects had displayed CD8+CD57+ cell expansion on flow cytometry. Patients, without exception, had severe acquired aplastic anemia. Trimming shortened V by 6 bases and J by 8 bases, and 28 bases separated the two germline ends. This CDR3 is built from 17 residues. Germline values: CDR1 MNHEY, CDR2 SVGAGI. This clonotype was counted at least ten times. The template for TCR beta VDJ and CDR3 sequence profiling was genomic DNA. TCRdb analysed the reads with MiXCR anew, one entry per CDR3 protein. The sample has a few hundred thousand distinct CDR3 sequences, roughly 61% seen once. This chain connects TRBV6-5 to TRBJ1-2; D not certain. This receptor was identified in a human donor with aplastic anemia. Source material: sorted CD4+, CD8+, or CD8+CD57+ T cells (not recorded which) from PBMCs. CDR3 residues: CASRPPLSSEAGQGYTF. The DNA of the CDR3 is TGTGCCAGCAGACCCCCTCTAAGTTCCGAAGCGGGTCAAGGCTACACCTTC.